The entry below describes one T cell receptor (beta chain). This sample was included in a study of T cells after yellow fever vaccination. The V end was cut by 1 base, the J end by 6 bases, with 16 bases between. The CDR3 extends over 15 amino acids. Germline V gives CDR1 DFQATT, CDR2 SNEGSKA (reference sequence). MiXCR, applied by TCRdb to the 5' RACE reads, yields one record per CDR3 protein. The sample holds roughly 400,000 distinct CDR3 sequences, roughly a sixth seen once. This clonotype was sampled from a man between 18 and 35 years old who received the YFV17D yellow fever vaccine. This chain links TRBV20-1 with TRBJ2-1; maybe TRBD2 (5 bases). The sample in question was PBMCs, obtained before the yellow fever booster vaccination. The CDR3 DNA reads TGCAGTGCTAGAGGCGCCCGGGTAGAGGGCAATGAGCAGTTCTTC. Residues: CSARGARVEGNEQFF.